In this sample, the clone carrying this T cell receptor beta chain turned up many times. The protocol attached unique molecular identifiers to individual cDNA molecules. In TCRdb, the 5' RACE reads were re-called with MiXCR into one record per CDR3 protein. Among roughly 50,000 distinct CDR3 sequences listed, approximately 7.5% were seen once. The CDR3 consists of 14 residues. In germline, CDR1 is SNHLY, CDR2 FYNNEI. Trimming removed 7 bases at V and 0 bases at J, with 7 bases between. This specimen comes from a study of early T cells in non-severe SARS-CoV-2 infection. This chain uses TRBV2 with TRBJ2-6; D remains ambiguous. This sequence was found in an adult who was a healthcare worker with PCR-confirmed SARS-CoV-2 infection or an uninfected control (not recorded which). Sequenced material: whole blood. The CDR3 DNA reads TGTGCCAGCATACGAAACTCTGGGGCCAACGTCCTGACTTTC. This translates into CASIRNSGANVLTF.